Shown below are 10 T cell receptor beta chains from a single sample sequenced in a study of shared clonotypes between healthy human individuals. Generated by immunoSEQ multiplex PCR, the TCRdb table keeps only in-frame clones and is missing some. The sample has around 1,000,000 clones; 77% are singletons. The sequencing input was memory CD4+ T cells from PBMCs. Stated subset: CD45RA-negative fraction. These receptors all stem from a man aged 18 to 30 in good health. Some clones in this sample may be carry-over from other donors' samples.

The V gene is TRBV5-1, the J gene TRBJ1-3; D is undetermined. CDR3 length: 17 amino acids. Trimming shortened V by 4 bases and J by 0 bases, and 17 bases separated the two germline ends. Germline CDR1 SGHRS, CDR2 YFSETQ. DNA of the CDR3: TGCGCCAGCAGCCCTCTGGCAGGCTCGAGCTCTGGAAACACCATATATTTT. Its translation: CASSPLAGSSSGNTIYF.

The chain couples TRBV28 to TRBJ2-6; TRBD2 matches at 8 bases. From germline, CDR1 is MDHEN and CDR2 SYDVKM. The CDR3 runs 16 residues. Unmatched junction bases numbered 6, after V lost 5 bases and J lost 3 bases. In nucleotides, the CDR3 is TGTGCCAGCAGTCCCGGGGGGGCACATGGGGCCAACGTCCTGACTTTC. This sequence encodes CASSPGGAHGANVLTF.

The rearrangement uses TRBV28 and TRBJ2-7, with 10 bases lining up with TRBD1. CDR3 length equals 15 residues. Germline loops: CDR1 MDHEN, CDR2 SYDVKM. V gave up 7 bases and J gave up 7 bases; unmatched junction bases: 13. The chain's CDR3 is CASIPHDRGLGEQYF. CDR3 in DNA: TGTGCCAGCATCCCCCACGACAGGGGGCTGGGTGAGCAGTACTTC.

The V call is TRBV6-1, the J call TRBJ1-1; D is possibly TRBD1 (5 bases). CDR3 length equals 15 residues. V was clipped by 1 base and J by 4 bases, with 13 bases between them. In germline, CDR1 is MNHNS, CDR2 SASEGT. The CDR3 DNA sequence: TGTGCCAGCAGTGAAGGATACGGGGCGAGCACTGAAGCTTTCTTT. Translation: CASSEGYGASTEAFF.

This clone was counted many times. The chain links TRBV18 to TRBJ2-5; 10 nucleotides match TRBD2. Germline CDR1 is KGHSH and CDR2 is LQKENI. The CDR3 has 17 amino acids. Trimming at V came to 3 bases and at J to 4 bases, leaving 11 bases not matched to a gene. The CDR3 DNA sequence: TGTGCCAGCTCACCGAATTCGGCTAGCGGGAGAGGAGAGACCCAGTACTTC. Amino acid sequence: CASSPNSASGRGETQYF. Variable domain in full (rest from reference TRBV18 and TRBJ2-5): NAGVMQNPRHLVRRRGQEARLRCSPMKGHSHVYWYRQLPEEGLKFMVYLQKENIIDESGMPKERFSAEFPKEGPSILRIQQVVRGDSAAYFCASSPNSASGRGETQYFGPGTRLLVL.

The rearrangement joins TRBV9 to TRBJ2-2; D tentatively reads TRBD1 or TRBD2 (7 bases each). CDR1 is SGDLS and CDR2 is YYNGEE in the germline V gene. This CDR3 is built from 19 residues. Between the trimmed V and J ends, which lost 0 bases and 4 bases, there was a span of 22 bases. The CDR3 region has the DNA TGTGCCAGCAGCGTAGAAGGGAGGGGGCGCCAAGCCAGCACCGGGGAGCTGTTTTTT. Residues: CASSVEGRGRQASTGELFF.

Regarding this clone: Other DNA sequences of this sample code for an identical CDR3. The rearrangement uses TRBV9 and TRBJ2-5; the match to TRBD2 covers 10 bases. Germline assignment: CDR1 SGDLS and CDR2 YYNGEE. Trimming at V came to 0 bases and at J to 4 bases, leaving 0 bases not matched to a gene. This CDR3 has 14 amino acids. This CDR3 reads CASSVGLAGETQYF. DNA of the CDR3: TGTGCCAGCAGCGTAGGACTAGCGGGAGAGACCCAGTACTTC.

In its sample, this clone was seen many times. This chain uses TRBV6-1 with TRBJ1-4; D possibly corresponds to TRBD1 (5 bases). CDR1 MNHNS and CDR2 SASEGT come from the germline V gene. V dropped 4 bases and J dropped 0 bases, with 6 bases sitting between them. The CDR3 is 14 amino acids. CDR3 region: CASSGQTTNEKLFF. The CDR3 DNA follows: TGTGCCAGCAGTGGACAGACAACTAATGAAAAACTGTTTTTT.

The chain links TRBV5-1 to TRBJ2-5; 7 nucleotides match TRBD2. There are 15 residues in the CDR3. V lost 2 bases, J lost 1 base, and 5 bases stayed unmatched. Looked up from germline, CDR1 is SGHRS and CDR2 is YFSETQ. The CDR3 loop reads CASSLSPSGQETQYF. CDR3 bases: TGCGCCAGCAGCTTATCCCCTAGCGGCCAAGAGACCCAGTACTTC.

This chain links TRBV4-1 with TRBJ2-6, with D perhaps matching TRBD1 (5 bases). Germline loops: CDR1 MGHRA, CDR2 YSYEKL. The CDR3 runs 17 residues. Trimming took off 1 base at V and 0 bases at J, with 10 bases between the two ends. In DNA, the CDR3 is TGCGCCAGCAGCCAAGGCAGGGCAAGCTCTGGGGCCAACGTCCTGACTTTC. It yields the protein CASSQGRASSGANVLTF.